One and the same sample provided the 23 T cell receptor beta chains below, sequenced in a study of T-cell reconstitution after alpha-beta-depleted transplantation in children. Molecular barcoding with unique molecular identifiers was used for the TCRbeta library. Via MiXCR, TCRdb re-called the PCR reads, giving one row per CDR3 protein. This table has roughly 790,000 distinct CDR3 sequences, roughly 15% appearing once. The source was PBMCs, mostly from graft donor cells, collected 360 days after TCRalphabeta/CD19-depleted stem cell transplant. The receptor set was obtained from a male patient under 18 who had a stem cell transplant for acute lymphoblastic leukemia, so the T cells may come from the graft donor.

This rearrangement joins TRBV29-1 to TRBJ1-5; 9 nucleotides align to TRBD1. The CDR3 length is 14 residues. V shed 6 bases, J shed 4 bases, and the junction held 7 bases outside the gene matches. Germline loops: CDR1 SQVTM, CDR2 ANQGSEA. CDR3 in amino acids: CSVEDRGPNQPQHF. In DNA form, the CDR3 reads TGCAGCGTAGAGGACAGGGGTCCGAATCAGCCCCAGCATTTT.

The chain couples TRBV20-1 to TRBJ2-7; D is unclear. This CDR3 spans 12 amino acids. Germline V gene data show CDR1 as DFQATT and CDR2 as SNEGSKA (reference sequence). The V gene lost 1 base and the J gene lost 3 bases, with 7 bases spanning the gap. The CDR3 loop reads CSARASNYEQYF. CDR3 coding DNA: TGCAGTGCTAGAGCTTCTAACTACGAGCAGTACTTC.

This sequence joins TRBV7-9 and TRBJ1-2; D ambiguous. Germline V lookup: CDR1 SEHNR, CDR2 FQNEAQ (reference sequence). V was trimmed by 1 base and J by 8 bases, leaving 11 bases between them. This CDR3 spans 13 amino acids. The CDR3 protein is CASSLVPQLGYTF. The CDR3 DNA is TGTGCCAGCAGCTTAGTGCCGCAGCTCGGCTACACCTTC.

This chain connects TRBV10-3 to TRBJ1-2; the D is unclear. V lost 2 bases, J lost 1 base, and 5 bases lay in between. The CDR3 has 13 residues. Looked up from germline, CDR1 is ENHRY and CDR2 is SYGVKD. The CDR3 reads CAISEDINYGYTF. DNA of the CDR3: TGTGCCATCAGTGAGGACATTAACTATGGCTACACCTTC.

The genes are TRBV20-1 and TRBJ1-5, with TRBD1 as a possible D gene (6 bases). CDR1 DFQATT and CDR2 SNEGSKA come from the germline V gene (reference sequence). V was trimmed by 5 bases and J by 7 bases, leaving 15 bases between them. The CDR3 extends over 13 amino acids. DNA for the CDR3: TGCAGTGCTGGAACCAGGGGTAGGCAGCCCCAGCATTTT. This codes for CSAGTRGRQPQHF.

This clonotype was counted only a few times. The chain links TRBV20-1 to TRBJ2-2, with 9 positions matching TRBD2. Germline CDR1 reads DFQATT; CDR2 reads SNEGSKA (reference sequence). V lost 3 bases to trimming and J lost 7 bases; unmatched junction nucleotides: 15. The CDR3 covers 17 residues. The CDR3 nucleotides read TGCAGTGCTAGGCACTCGGGGGCTAGCGGGATTGGCGGGGAGCTGTTTTTT. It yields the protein CSARHSGASGIGGELFF.

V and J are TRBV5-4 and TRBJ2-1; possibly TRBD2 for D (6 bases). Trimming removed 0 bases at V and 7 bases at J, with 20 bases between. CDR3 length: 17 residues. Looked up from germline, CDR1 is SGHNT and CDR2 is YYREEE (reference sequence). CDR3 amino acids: CASSLEAGALSWNEQFF. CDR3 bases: TGTGCCAGCAGCTTGGAAGCGGGCGCTCTTTCCTGGAATGAGCAGTTCTTC.

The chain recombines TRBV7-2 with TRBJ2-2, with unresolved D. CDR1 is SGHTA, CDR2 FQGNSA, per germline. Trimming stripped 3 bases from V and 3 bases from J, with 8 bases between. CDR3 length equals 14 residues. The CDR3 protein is CASSFYYYTGELFF. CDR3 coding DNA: TGTGCCAGCAGCTTCTATTACTACACCGGGGAGCTGTTTTTT.

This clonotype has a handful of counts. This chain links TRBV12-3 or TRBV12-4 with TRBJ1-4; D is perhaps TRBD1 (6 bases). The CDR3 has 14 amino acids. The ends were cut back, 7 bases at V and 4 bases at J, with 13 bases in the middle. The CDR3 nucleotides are TGTGCCAGCACACTTCAGGGGTTTAATGAAAAACTGTTTTTT. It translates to CASTLQGFNEKLFF.

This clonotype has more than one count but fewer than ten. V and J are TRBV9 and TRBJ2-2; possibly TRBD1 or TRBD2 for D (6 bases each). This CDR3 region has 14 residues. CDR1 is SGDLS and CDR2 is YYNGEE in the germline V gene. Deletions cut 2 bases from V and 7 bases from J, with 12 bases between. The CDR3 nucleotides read TGTGCCAGCAGCGTTCCGGGGGCAGACGGGGAGCTGTTTTTT. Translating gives CASSVPGADGELFF. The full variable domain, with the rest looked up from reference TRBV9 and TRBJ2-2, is DSGVTQTPKHLITATGQRVTLRCSPRSGDLSVYWYQQSLDQGLQFLIQYYNGEERAKGNILERFSAQQFPDLHSELNLSSLELGDSALYFCASSVPGADGELFFGEGSRLTVL.

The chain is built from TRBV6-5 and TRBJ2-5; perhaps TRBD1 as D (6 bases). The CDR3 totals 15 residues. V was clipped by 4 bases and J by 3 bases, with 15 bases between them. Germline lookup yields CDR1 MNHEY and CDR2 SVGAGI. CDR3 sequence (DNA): TGTGCCAGCAGTTCGTCGGGACACCCAAAAGAGACCCAGTACTTC. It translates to CASSSSGHPKETQYF.

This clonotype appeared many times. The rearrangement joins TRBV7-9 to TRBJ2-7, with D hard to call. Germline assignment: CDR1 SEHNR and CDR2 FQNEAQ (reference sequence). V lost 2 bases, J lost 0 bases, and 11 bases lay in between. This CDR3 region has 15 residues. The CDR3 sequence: CASSLSVDLSYEQYF. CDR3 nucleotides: TGTGCCAGCAGCTTATCAGTGGACCTCTCCTACGAGCAGTACTTC.

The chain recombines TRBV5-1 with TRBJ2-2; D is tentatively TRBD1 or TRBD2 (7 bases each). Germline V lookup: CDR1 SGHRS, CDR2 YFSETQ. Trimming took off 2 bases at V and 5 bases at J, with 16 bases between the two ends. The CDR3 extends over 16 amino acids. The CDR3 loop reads CASSFQTGRATGELFF. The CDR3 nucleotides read TGCGCCAGCAGCTTCCAGACAGGGAGGGCGACCGGGGAGCTGTTTTTT.

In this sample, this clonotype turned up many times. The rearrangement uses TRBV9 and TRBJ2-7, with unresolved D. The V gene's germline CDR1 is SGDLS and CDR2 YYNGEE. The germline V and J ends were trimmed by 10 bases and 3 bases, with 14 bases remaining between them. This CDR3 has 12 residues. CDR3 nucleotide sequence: TGTGCCCGACGAGGCTTAGGCTACGAGCAGTACTTC. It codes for CARRGLGYEQYF.

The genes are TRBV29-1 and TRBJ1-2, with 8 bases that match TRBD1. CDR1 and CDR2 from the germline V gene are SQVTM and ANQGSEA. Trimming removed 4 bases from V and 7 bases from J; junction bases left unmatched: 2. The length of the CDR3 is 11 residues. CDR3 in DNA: TGCAGCGTTGGAACAGGGGGTGGCTACACCTTC. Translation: CSVGTGGGYTF.

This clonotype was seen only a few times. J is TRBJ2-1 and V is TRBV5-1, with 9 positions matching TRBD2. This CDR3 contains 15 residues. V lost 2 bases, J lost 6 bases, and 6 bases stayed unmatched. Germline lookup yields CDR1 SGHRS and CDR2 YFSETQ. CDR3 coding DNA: TGCGCCAGCAGCTTAGGAGCGGGAGGAAGCAATGAGCAGTTCTTC. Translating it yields CASSLGAGGSNEQFF.

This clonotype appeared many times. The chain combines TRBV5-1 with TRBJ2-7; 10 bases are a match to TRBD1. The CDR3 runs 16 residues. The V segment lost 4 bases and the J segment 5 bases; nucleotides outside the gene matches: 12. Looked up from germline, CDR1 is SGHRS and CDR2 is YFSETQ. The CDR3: CASSDPPGQGRHEQYF. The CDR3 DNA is TGCGCCAGCAGCGACCCCCCGGGACAGGGGAGGCACGAGCAGTACTTC.

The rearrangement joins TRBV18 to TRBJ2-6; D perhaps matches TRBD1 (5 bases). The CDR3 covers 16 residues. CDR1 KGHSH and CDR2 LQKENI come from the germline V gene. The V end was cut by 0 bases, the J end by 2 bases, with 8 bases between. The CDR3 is CASSPPTRAGANVLTF. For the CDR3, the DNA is TGTGCCAGCTCACCACCAACCAGGGCTGGGGCCAACGTCCTGACTTTC.

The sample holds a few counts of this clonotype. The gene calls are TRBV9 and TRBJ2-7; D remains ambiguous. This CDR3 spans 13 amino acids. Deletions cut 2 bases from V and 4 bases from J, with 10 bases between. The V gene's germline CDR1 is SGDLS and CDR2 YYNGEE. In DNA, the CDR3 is TGTGCCAGCAGCGTCGGAATCTTTTACGAGCAGTACTTC. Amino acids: CASSVGIFYEQYF.

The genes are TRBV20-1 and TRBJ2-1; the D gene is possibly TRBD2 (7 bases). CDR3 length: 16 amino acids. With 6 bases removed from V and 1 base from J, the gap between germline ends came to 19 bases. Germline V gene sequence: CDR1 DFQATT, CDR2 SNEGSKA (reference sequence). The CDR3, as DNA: TGCAGTGCCTATAAAGGGGGGGGTCGGTCCTACAATGAGCAGTTCTTC. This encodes CSAYKGGGRSYNEQFF.

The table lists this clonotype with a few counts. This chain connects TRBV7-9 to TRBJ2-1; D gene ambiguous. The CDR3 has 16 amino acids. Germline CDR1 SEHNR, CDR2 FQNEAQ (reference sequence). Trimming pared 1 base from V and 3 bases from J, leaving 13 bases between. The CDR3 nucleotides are TGTGCCAGCAGCTTAGTAGACGTGGTTTTCTACAATGAGCAGTTCTTC. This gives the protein CASSLVDVVFYNEQFF.

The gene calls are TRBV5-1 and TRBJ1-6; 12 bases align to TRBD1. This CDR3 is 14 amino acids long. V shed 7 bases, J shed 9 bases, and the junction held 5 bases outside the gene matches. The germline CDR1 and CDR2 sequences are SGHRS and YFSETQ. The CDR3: CASRGQGASSPLHF. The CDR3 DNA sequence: TGCGCCAGCCGGGGACAGGGGGCATCTTCACCCCTCCACTTT.

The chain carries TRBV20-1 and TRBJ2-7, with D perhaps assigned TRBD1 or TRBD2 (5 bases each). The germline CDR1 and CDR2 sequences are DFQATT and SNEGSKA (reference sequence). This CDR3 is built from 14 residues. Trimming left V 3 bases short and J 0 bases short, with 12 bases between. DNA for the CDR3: TGCAGTGCTAGGGGGACGGCCCACTCCTACGAGCAGTACTTC. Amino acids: CSARGTAHSYEQYF.